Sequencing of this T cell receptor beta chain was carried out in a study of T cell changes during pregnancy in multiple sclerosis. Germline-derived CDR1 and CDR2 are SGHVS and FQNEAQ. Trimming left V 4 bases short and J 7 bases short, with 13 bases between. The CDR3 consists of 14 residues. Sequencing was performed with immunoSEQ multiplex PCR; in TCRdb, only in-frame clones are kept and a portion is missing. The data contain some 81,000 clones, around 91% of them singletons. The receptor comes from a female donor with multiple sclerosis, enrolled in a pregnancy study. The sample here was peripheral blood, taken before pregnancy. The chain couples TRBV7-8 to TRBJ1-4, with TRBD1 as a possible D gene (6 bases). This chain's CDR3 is CASSSGGAGEKLFF. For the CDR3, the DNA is TGTGCCAGCAGCTCGGGGGGCGCGGGTGAAAAACTGTTTTTT.